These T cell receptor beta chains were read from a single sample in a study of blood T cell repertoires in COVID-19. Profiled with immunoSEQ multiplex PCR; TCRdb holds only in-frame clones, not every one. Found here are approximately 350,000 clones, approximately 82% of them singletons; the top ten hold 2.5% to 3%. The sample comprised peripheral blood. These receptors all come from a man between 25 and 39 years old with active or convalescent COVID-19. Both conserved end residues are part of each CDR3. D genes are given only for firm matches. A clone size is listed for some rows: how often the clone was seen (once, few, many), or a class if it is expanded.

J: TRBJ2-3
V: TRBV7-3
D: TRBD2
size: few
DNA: TGTGCCAGCAGCTTAGGACTAGCGACCGAGGGGGATACGCAGTATTTT
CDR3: CASSLGLATEGDTQYF

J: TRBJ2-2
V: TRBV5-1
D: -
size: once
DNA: TGCGCCAGCAGCTTAGTGTGGGGGGACACCGGGGAGCTGTTTTTT
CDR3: CASSLVWGDTGELFF

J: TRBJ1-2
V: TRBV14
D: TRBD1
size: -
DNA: TGTGCCAGCAGCCGGGACAGGGGACCTAACTATGGCTACACCTTC
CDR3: CASSRDRGPNYGYTF

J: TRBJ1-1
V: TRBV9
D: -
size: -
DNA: TGTGCCAGCAGCGTAGGTGACAGCAGACCCAAAGCTTTCTTT
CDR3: CASSVGDSRPKAFF

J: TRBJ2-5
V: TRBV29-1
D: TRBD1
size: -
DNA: TGCAGTGACAGGACAGGGGGTGAGACCCAGTACTTC
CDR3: CSDRTGGETQYF

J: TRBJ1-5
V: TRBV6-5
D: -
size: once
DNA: TGTGCCAGCACCGAACAGGACAATCAGCCCCAGCATTTT
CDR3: CASTEQDNQPQHF

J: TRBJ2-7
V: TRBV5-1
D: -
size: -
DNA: TGCGCCAGCAGCTTGGAATCGGGGACCTACGAGCAGTACTTC
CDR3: CASSLESGTYEQYF

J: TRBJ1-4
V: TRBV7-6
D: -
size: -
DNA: TGTGCCAGCAGCAGGACGGCCGCGGGTGAAAAACTGTTTTTT
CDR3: CASSRTAAGEKLFF

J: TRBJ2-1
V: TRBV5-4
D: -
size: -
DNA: TGTGCCAGCAGCCCAGACAGGTACAATGAGCAGTTCTTC
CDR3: CASSPDRYNEQFF

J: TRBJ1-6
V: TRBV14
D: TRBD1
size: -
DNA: TGTGCCAGCAGCCAAGGCGGGACAGTACATAATTCACCCCTCCACTTT
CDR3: CASSQGGTVHNSPLHF

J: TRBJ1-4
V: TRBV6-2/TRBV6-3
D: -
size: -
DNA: TGTGCCAGCAGTTACTCGATCGATGTGCAGGTTTCCGCAACTAATGAAAAACTGTTTTTT
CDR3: CASSYSIDVQVSATNEKLFF

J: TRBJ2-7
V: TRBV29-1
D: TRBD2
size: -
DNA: TGCAGCGTGAAGACTAGCGCTTCCTACGAGCAGTACTTC
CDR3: CSVKTSASYEQYF

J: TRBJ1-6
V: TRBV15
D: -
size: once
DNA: TGTGCCACCAGCAGAGATCCTTTCCAGGTCCAACGTTCACCCCTCCACTTT
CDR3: CATSRDPFQVQRSPLHF

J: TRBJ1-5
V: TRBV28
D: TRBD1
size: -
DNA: TGTGCCAGCAGCTCAGCCACAGGGGCTAGCAATCAGCCCCAGCATTTT
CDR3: CASSSATGASNQPQHF

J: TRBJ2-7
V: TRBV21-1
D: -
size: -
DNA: TGTGCCAGCAGCTTGACTAGCGGGCCAACCTACGAGCAGTACTTC
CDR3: CASSLTSGPTYEQYF

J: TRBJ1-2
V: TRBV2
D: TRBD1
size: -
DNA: TGTGCCAGCACGACAGGGTTGGGATATGGCTACACCTTC
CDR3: CASTTGLGYGYTF

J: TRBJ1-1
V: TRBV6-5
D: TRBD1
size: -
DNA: TGTGCCAGCAGGGACAGGGGTCGAACTGAAGCTTTCTTT
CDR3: CASRDRGRTEAFF

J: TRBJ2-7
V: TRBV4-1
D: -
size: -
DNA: TGCGCCAGCAGCCACCTCACCCCCCAAGCGGGTAGCTCCTACGAGCAGTACTTC
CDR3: CASSHLTPQAGSSYEQYF

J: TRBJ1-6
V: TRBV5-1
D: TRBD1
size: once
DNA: TGCGCCAGCAGCCCGGACAGGGCTCGTTCACCCCTCCACTTT
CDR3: CASSPDRARSPLHF

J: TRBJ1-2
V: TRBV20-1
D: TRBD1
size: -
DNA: TGCAGTGCTAGTCCGGGCCGGCAGACAGGGGCGGACGGCTACACCTTC
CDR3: CSASPGRQTGADGYTF

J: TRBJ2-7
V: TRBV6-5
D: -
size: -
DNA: TGTGCCAGCAGTTACGACCTGGGAGGTTCCTACGAGCAGTACTTC
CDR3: CASSYDLGGSYEQYF